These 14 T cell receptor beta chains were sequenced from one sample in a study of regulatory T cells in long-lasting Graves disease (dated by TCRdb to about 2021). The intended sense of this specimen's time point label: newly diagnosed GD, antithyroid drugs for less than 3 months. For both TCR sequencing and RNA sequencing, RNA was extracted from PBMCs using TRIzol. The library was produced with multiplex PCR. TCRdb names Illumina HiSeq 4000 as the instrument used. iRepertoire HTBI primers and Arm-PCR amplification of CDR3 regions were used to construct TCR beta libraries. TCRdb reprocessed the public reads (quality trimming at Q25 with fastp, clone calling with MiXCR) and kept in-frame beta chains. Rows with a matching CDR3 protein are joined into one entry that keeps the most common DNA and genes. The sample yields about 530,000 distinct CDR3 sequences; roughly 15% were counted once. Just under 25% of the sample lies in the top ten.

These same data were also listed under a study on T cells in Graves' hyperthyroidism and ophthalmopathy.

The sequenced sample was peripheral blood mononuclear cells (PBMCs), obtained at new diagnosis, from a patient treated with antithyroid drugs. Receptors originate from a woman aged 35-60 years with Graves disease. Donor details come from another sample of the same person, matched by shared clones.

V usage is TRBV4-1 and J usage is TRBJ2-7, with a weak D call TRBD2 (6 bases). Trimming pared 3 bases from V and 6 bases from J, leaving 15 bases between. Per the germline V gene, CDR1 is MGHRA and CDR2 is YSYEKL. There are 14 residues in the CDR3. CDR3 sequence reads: CASSHLAGSGEQYF. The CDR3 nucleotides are TGCGCCAGCAGCCACTTGGCGGGGTCAGGCGAGCAGTACTTC.

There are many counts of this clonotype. CDR3 loop: CASSQERAGGSTDTQYF. The DNA for the CDR3 is TGTGCCAGCAGCCAAGAAAGGGCGGGGGGCAGCACAGATACGCAGTATTTT. The V and J genes are TRBV3-1 and TRBJ2-3, with 8 bases identical to TRBD2. The CDR3 extends over 17 amino acids. The V segment lost 0 bases and the J segment 0 bases; nucleotides outside the gene matches: 5. Germline lookup yields CDR1 LGHDT and CDR2 YNNKEL (reference sequence).

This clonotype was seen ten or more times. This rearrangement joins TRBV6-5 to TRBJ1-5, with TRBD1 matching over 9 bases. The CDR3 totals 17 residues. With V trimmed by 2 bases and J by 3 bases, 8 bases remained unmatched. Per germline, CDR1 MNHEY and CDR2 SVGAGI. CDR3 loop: CASSYAKTGGINQPQHF. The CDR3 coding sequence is TGTGCCAGCAGTTACGCCAAGACAGGGGGTATCAATCAGCCCCAGCATTTT.

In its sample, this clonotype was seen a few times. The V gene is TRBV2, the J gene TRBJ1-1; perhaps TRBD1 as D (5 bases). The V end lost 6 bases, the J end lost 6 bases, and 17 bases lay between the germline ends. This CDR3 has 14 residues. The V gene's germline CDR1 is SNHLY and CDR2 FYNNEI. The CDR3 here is CASSLFQGGPEAFF. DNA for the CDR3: TGTGCCAGCAGCCTATTTCAGGGAGGTCCTGAAGCTTTCTTT.

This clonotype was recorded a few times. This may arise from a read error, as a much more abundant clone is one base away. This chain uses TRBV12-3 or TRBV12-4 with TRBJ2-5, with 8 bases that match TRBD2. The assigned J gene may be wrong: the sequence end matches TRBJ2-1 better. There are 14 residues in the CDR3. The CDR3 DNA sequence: TGTGCCAGCATGACGGGAGGGCCTGCCGATGAGCAGTTCTTC. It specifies CASMTGGPADEQFF.

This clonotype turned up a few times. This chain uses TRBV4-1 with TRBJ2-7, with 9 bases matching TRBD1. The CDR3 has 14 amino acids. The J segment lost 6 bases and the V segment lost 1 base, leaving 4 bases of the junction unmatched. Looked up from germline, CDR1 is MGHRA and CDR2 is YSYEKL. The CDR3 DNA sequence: TGCGCCAGCAGCCAAGGGGGACAGGGAACCGAGCAGTACTTC. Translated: CASSQGGQGTEQYF.

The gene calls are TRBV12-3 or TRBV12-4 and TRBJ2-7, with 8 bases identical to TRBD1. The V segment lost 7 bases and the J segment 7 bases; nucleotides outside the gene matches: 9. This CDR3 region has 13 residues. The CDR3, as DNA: TGTGCCAGCACCTCGCAGGGGGCGGGAGAGCAGTACTTC. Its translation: CASTSQGAGEQYF.

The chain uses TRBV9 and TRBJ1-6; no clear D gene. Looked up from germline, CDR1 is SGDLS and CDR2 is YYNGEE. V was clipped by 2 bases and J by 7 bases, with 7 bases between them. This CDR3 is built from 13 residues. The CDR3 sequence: CASSVNTNSPLHF. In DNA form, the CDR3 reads TGTGCCAGCAGCGTTAACACCAATTCACCCCTCCACTTT.

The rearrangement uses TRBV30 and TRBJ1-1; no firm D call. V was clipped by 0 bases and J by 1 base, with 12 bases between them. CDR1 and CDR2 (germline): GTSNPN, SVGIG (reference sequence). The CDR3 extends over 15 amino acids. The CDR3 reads CAWSVLGTSNTEAFF. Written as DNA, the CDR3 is TGTGCCTGGAGTGTACTGGGCACCTCGAACACTGAAGCTTTCTTT.

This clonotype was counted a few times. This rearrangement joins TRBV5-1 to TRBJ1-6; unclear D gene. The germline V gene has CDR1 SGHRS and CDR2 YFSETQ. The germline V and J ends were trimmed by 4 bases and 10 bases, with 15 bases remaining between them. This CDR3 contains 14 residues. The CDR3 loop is CASSRQDPGSPLHF. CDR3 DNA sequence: TGCGCCAGCAGCAGACAAGACCCGGGGTCACCCCTCCACTTT.

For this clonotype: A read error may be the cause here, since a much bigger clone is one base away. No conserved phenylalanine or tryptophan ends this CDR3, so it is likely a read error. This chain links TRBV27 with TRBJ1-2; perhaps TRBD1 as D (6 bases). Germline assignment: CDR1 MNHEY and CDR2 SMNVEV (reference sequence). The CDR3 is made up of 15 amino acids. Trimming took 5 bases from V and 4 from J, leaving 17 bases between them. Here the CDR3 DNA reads TGTGCCAGCAGTAAGGACAGACTAACCGGCTATGGCTACACCCTC. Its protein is CASSKDRLTGYGYTL.

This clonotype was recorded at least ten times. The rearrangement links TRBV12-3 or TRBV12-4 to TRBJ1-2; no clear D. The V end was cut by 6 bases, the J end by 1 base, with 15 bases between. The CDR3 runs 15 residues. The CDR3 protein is CASSPLAGVNYGYTF. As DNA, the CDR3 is TGTGCCAGCAGCCCGCTGGCTGGCGTTAACTATGGCTACACCTTC.

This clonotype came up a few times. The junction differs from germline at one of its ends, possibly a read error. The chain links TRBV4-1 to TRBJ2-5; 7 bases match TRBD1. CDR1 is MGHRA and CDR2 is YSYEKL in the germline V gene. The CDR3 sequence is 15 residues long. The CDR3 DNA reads TGTGCCAGCAGCCAGTGGGACAGCTCCCAAGAGACCCAGTACTTC. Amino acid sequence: CASSQWDSSQETQYF.

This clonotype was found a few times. CDR3 in amino acids: CASSFSGGLYSYEQYF. DNA of the CDR3: TGCGCCAGCAGCTTCAGCGGGGGGCTGTACTCCTACGAGCAGTACTTC. The chain combines TRBV5-1 with TRBJ2-7; 9 bases are shared with TRBD2. The CDR3 spans 16 residues. Trimming removed 2 bases from V and 0 bases from J; junction bases left unmatched: 6. Per the germline V gene, CDR1 is SGHRS and CDR2 is YFSETQ.